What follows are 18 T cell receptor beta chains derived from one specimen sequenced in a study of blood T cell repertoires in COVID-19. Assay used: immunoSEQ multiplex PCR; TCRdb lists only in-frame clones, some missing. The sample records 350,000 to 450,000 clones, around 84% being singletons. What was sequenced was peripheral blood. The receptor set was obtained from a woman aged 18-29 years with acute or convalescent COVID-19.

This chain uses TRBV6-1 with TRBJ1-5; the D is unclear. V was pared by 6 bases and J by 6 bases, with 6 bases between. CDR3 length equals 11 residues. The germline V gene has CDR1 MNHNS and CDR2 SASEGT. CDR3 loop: CASRKAQPQHF. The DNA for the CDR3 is TGTGCCAGCAGAAAAGCTCAGCCCCAGCATTTT.

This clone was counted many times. The chain's CDR3 is CASSPPGQGARDEQYF. Here the CDR3 DNA reads TGTGCCAGCAGCCCACCGGGACAGGGGGCGCGAGACGAGCAGTACTTC. The chain combines TRBV3-1 (or the pseudogene TRBV3-2) with TRBJ2-7, with 12 bases aligning to TRBD1. Germline V gene lookup returns CDR1 LGHDT and CDR2 YNNKEL (reference sequence). CDR3 length equals 16 residues. The V segment lost 4 bases and the J segment 5 bases; nucleotides outside the gene matches: 9.

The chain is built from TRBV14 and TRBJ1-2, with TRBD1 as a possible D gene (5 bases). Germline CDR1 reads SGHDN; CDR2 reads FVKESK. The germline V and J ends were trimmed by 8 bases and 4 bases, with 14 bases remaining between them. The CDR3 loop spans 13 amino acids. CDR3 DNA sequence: TGTGCCAGCTTCAGGCAGGGCGTCTATGGCTACACCTTC. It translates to CASFRQGVYGYTF. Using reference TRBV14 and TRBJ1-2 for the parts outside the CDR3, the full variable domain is EAGVTQFPSHSVIEKGQTVTLRCDPISGHDNLYWYRRVMGKEIKFLLHFVKESKQDESGMPNNRFLAERTGGTYSTLKVQPAELEDSGVYFCASFRQGVYGYTFGSGTRLTVV.

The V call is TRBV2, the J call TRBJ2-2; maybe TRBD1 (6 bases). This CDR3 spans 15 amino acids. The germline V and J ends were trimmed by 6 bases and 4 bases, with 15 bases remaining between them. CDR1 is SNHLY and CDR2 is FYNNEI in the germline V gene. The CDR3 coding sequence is TGTGCCAGCAGGGTGGGGGCTAGGGGCACCGGGGAGCTGTTTTTT. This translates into CASRVGARGTGELFF.

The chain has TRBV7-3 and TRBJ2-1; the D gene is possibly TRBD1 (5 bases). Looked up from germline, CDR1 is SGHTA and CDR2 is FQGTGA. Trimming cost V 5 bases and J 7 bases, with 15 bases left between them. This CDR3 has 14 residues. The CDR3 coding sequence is TGTGCCAGCAGCGCCACGCAGGGTCCGAATGAGCAGTTCTTC. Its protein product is CASSATQGPNEQFF.

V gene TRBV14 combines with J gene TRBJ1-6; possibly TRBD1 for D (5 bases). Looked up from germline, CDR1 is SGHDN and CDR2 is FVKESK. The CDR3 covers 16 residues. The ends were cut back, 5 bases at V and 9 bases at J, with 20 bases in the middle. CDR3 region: CASSSIQLGASSPLHF. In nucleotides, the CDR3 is TGTGCCAGCAGCTCTATACAGTTAGGGGCAAGTTCACCCCTCCACTTT.

The CDR3 spells CASTSGYSGNTIYF. CDR3 in DNA: TGCGCCAGCACATCGGGGTACTCTGGAAACACCATATATTTT. The genes are TRBV5-1 and TRBJ1-3; D gene unclear. Trimming stripped 6 bases from V and 0 bases from J, with 10 bases between. CDR1 and CDR2 from the germline V gene are SGHRS and YFSETQ. This CDR3 region has 14 residues. Complete variable domain (other parts from reference TRBV5-1 and TRBJ1-3): KAGVTQTPRYLIKTRGQQVTLSCSPISGHRSVSWYQQTPGQGLQFLFEYFSETQRNKGNFPGRFSGRQFSNSRSEMNVSTLELGDSALYLCASTSGYSGNTIYFGEGSWLTVV.

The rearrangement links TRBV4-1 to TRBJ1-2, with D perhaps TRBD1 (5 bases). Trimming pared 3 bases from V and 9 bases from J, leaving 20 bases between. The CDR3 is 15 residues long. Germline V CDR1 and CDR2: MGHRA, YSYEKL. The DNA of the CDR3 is TGCGCCAGCAGCCACGACAGCGGGGGTGAGGTAAGCTACACCTTC. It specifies CASSHDSGGEVSYTF.

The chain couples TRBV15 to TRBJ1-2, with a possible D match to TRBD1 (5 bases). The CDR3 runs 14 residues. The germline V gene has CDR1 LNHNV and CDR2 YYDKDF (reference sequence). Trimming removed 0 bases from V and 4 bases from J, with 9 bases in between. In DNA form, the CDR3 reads TGTGCCACCAGCAGAGATCAGGGTACCTATGGCTACACCTTC. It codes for CATSRDQGTYGYTF. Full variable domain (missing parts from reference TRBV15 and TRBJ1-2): DAMVIQNPRYQVTQFGKPVTLSCSQTLNHNVMYWYQQKSSQAPKLLFHYYDKDFNNEADTPDNFQSRRPNTSFCFLDIRSPGLGDTAMYLCATSRDQGTYGYTFGSGTRLTVV.

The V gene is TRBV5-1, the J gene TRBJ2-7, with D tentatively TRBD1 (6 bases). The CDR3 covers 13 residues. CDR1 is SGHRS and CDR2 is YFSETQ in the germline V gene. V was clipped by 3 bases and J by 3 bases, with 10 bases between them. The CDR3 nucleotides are TGCGCCAGCAGCTCGACAGGTATCTACGAGCAGTACTTC. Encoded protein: CASSSTGIYEQYF.

In nucleotides, the CDR3 is TGTGCTAGTGGTTTGGCCAATCTACCGGGACAAGATCAGCCCCAGCATTTT. Translating gives CASGLANLPGQDQPQHF. V is TRBV12-5 and J is TRBJ1-5, with D possibly TRBD1 on 6 matching bases. CDR3 length: 17 residues. V was clipped by 1 base and J by 5 bases, with 18 bases between them. Germline CDR1 is LGHNT and CDR2 is FRNRAP. Full variable domain (missing parts from reference TRBV12-5 and TRBJ1-5): DARVTQTPRHKVTEMGQEVTMRCQPILGHNTVFWYRQTMMQGLELLAYFRNRAPLDDSGMPKDRFSAEMPDATLATLKIQPSEPRDSAVYFCASGLANLPGQDQPQHFGDGTRLSIL.

CDR3: CASSMSGQLNEKLFF. In DNA form, the CDR3 reads TGTGCCAGTAGTATGAGTGGGCAGTTGAATGAAAAACTGTTTTTT. This rearrangement joins TRBV19 to TRBJ1-4; no reliable D call. CDR1 and CDR2 from the germline V gene are LNHDA and SQIVND (reference sequence). The CDR3 spans 15 residues. Deletions cut 3 bases from V and 5 bases from J, with 13 bases between.

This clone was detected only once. The CDR3 loop is CASSLEGQRSYNEQFF. The DNA of the CDR3 is TGTGCCAGCAGTTTGGAGGGACAGCGCTCGTACAATGAGCAGTTCTTC. The chain carries TRBV27 and TRBJ2-1; perhaps TRBD1 as D (7 bases). The V gene lost 3 bases and the J gene lost 4 bases, with 16 bases spanning the gap. CDR1 is MNHEY and CDR2 is SMNVEV in the germline V gene (reference sequence). This CDR3 region has 16 residues.

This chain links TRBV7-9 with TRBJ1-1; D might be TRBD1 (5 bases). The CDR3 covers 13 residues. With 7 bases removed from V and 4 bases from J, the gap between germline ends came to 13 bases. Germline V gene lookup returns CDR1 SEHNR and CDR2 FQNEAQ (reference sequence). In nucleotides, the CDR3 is TGTGCCAGCACCCAAGGCGGGGGCACTGAAGCTTTCTTT. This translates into CASTQGGGTEAFF.

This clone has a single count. The CDR3 coding sequence is TGTGCCAGCAGTGAAGAAGGACGACGGGGGGCCACAGATAGCGGAGATACGCAGTATTTT. This translates into CASSEEGRRGATDSGDTQYF. The V call is TRBV2, the J call TRBJ2-3; D perhaps matches TRBD2 (7 bases). From germline, CDR1 is SNHLY and CDR2 FYNNEI. This CDR3 comprises 20 residues. The V end was cut by 1 base, the J end by 5 bases, with 28 bases between.

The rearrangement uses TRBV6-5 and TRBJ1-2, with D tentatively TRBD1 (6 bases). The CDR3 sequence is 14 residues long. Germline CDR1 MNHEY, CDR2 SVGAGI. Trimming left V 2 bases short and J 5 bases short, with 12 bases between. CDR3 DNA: TGTGCCAGCAGTTACGTGACAGGAGCTTATGGCTACACCTTC. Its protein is CASSYVTGAYGYTF.

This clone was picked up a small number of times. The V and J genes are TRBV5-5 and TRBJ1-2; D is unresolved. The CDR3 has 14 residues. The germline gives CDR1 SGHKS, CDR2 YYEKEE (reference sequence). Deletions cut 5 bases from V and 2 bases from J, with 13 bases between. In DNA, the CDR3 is TGTGCCAGCAGTTCTGCGAGGGCAAACTATGGCTACACCTTC. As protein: CASSSARANYGYTF.

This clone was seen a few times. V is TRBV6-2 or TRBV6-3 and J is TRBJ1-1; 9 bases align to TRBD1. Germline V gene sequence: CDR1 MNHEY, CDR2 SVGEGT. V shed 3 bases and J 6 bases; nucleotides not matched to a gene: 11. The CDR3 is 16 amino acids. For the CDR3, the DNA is TGTGCCAGCAGTTATCAAGTATTGAGACAGGGGGCTGAAGCTTTCTTT. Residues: CASSYQVLRQGAEAFF.